The sequence of this T cell receptor (beta chain) was determined in a study of OX40 agonist ivuxolimab in advanced cancers. Looking at the study overall: Every patient in dose escalation had hepatocellular carcinoma, melanoma, renal cell or head and neck cancer.

Measured with immunoSEQ multiplex PCR; TCRdb has only the in-frame clones, and not every one. The sample records some 58,000 clones, 87% being singletons. Note on this clone: The antigen remains undetermined.

Germline values: CDR1 KGHSH, CDR2 LQKENI. V was pared by 5 bases and J by 10 bases, with 14 bases between. The CDR3 loop spans 13 amino acids. Findings and caveats of the study: In general, CD8+ T cells held more expanded clones than CD4+ did, on average.

V usage is TRBV18 and J usage is TRBJ1-4; TRBD1 might be the D (6 bases). This receptor was obtained from an adult with an advanced solid tumor such as melanoma, head and neck, liver or kidney cancer. The sequencing used CD4+ or CD8+ T cells sorted from blood, collected in a trial of the OX40 agonist ivuxolimab. The CDR3: CASSVTGSGKLFF. Here the CDR3 DNA reads TGTGCCAGCTCAGTTACAGGGTCGGGAAAACTGTTTTTT. Looking up the rest from reference TRBV18 and TRBJ1-4 gives the full variable domain: NAGVMQNPRHLVRRRGQEARLRCSPMKGHSHVYWYRQLPEEGLKFMVYLQKENIIDESGMPKERFSAEFPKEGPSILRIQQVVRGDSAAYFCASSVTGSGKLFFGSGTQLSVL.